Below, one TCR beta chain is given with its context. Its antigen remains unidentified. Being one base from a much bigger clone, this may be a read error. This sample stems from a study of Graves' ophthalmopathy and Graves' hyperthyroidism. As for the study in general: Samples of peripheral blood were obtained at initial diagnosis, prior to treatment of any kind.

Findings and caveats of the study: In predicting ophthalmopathy progression, the model reached roughly 71% sensitivity and around 72% specificity. Among expanded thyroid clonotypes above 0.001 frequency, most also occurred in blood.

Newly diagnosed, the hyperthyroidism patients had under 2 months' duration and were aged 18 to 65. This CDR3 has 17 amino acids. Germline loops: CDR1 SGHAT, CDR2 FQNNGV. Amplification of the TCR beta CDR3 regions used RNA transcripts (as template). The library came from an HTBI-primed first-round RT-PCR and a second-round multiplex PCR. Each CDR3 protein is one row after TCRdb ran MiXCR on the multiplex PCR reads. Among hundreds of thousands of distinct CDR3 sequences, 21% were seen once, and the ten largest hold under 3%. V usage is TRBV11-2 and J usage is TRBJ1-2; D is possibly TRBD1 (6 bases). The sequenced sample was peripheral blood. This TCR was sampled from a woman between 18 and 29 years old with stable Graves' hyperthyroidism. In DNA, the CDR3 is TGTGCCAGCAGCTTAGGGGCCGGGACACTAACGATCTATGGCTTCACCTTC. It is translated as CASSLGAGTLTIYGFTF.